A selection of T cell receptor beta chains follows, all from one sample in a study of metastatic and nonmetastatic thyroid tumors. With MiXCR, TCRdb called clones anew from the PCR reads. The table has about 22,000 clones, 21% seen once. The material sequenced was blood. These receptors were collected from a male donor with papillary thyroid cancer or a benign thyroid nodule (not recorded which). Some clones in this sample may be carry-over from other donors' samples. The CDR3 runs from the conserved cysteine through the conserved F or W. The D gene is left open where the match is weak.

14 | TRBD2 | TRBV3-1 | CASSLSGRGVTQYF
15 | - | TRBV6-1 | CASSLGGVRRGEHYF
15 | - | TRBV18 | CASSPYGRERYEQYF
14 | TRBD2 | TRBV20-1 | CSARTLAGAYEQYF
12 | - | TRBV28 | CQTGSMNTEAFF
13 | - | TRBV4-1 | CASSQTQGNTQYF
10 | - | TRBV29-1 | CSVADPEAFF
16 | - | TRBV11-2 | CASSFGAGISTDTQYF
13 | - | TRBV9 | CASSTRQLETQYF
14 | TRBD1 | TRBV6-1 | CASSWGQGPYGYTF
15 | - | TRBV5-1 | CAGSLGSRRQETHYF
15 | TRBD2 | TRBV18 | CASSPLTSGAGELFF
16 | - | TRBV28 | CASSLPPGTGAGEQYF
15 | - | TRBV15 | CATSRVKGFNTEAFF
14 | - | TRBV28 | CASSLSPGGYEQYF
15 | - | TRBV19 | CASSRGTPNTGELFF
15 | TRBD2 | TRBV27 | CASSLGASGMDEQYF
18 | TRBD1 | TRBV20-1 | CSAEGAGGAIGRPNEQFF
15 | - | TRBV6-1 | CASSEEGGGLDEQFF
15 | - | TRBV2 | CASTPGTGLVEEQFF
15 | TRBD1 | TRBV20-1 | CSATHPGQGYSEQFF
16 | TRBD2 | TRBV24-1 | CATSDSGLAVYNEQFF
16 | - | TRBV6-2/TRBV6-3 | CASSYSSGLAKNIQYF
17 | TRBD2 | TRBV24-1 | CPTMGSIGRGSYNEQFF
12 | - | TRBV7-9 | CASSLDGREQYF
14 | - | TRBV6-2/TRBV6-3 | CASIYSPGAYEHYF
15 | - | TRBV11-2 | CASSPRGGGGYEQYF
15 | - | TRBV12-3/TRBV12-4 | CASYRGGTSYNEQFF
13 | TRBD2 | TRBV30 | CAFTGTSFYEQYF
15 | TRBD1 | TRBV11-2 | CASSLARGQGNTIYF
17 | - | TRBV7-8 | CASSPGTELSGANVLTF
15 | - | TRBV12-3/TRBV12-4 | CASTLLGGSGNTIYF
14 | TRBD1 | TRBV5-8 | CASSLGQGNSPLHF
15 | TRBD2 | TRBV10-3 | CAISALAGVHGELFF
13 | - | TRBV20-1 | CSGDRMQDETQYF
15 | TRBD1 | TRBV6-2/TRBV6-3 | CASSYADRGMETKYF